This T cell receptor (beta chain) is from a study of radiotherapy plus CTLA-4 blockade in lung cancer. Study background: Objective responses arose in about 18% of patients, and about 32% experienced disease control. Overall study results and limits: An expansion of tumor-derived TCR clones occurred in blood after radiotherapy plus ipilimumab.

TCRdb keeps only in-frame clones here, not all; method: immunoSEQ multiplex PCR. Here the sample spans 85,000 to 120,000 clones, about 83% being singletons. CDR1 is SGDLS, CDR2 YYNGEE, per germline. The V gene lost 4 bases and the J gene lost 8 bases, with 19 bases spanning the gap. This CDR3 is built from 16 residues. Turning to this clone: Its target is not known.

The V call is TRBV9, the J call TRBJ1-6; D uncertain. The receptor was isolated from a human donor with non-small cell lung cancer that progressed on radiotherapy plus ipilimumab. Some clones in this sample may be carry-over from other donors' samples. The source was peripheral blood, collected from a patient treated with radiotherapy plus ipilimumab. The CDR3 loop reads CASSPSTGIRDSPLHF. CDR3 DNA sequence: TGTGCCAGCAGCCCCTCCACGGGCATTAGGGATTCACCCCTCCACTTT.